One and the same sample provided the 18 T cell receptor beta chains below, sequenced in a study of early T cells in non-severe SARS-CoV-2 infection. Via MiXCR, TCRdb re-called the 5' RACE reads, giving one row per CDR3 protein. This sample has some 58,000 distinct CDR3 sequences, with over 9% found just once. Sequences were derived from whole blood, sampled at baseline. All receptors come from an adult who was a healthcare worker with PCR-confirmed SARS-CoV-2 infection or an uninfected control (not recorded which).

The table lists this clonotype with many counts. The chain combines TRBV20-1 with TRBJ1-1; possible D gene TRBD1, 6 bases. V lost 3 bases and J 1 base, leaving 18 bases between the germline ends. CDR1 is DFQATT and CDR2 is SNEGSKA in the germline V gene (reference sequence). CDR3 size: 16 residues. The CDR3 is CSARPDVWGANTEAFF. The CDR3 bases are TGCAGTGCTAGGCCCGACGTATGGGGGGCGAACACTGAAGCTTTCTTT.

Notes on this clonotype: A read error is likely, as this CDR3 ends without the conserved phenylalanine or tryptophan. This sequence joins TRBV18 and TRBJ1-5; 7 bases are a match to TRBD1. The V and J ends lost 5 bases and 1 base, in that order; junction bases with no gene match: 11. Germline V lookup: CDR1 KGHSH, CDR2 LQKENI. This CDR3 contains 17 residues. The CDR3 DNA follows: TGTGCCAGCTCAGTCACAGGGGATGGGGCCAGCAATCAGCCCCAGCATTCT. Its protein is CASSVTGDGASNQPQHS.

This clonotype was found a few times. V is TRBV18 and J is TRBJ2-7, with 9 nucleotides matching TRBD1. Germline assignment: CDR1 KGHSH and CDR2 LQKENI. The CDR3 contains 15 residues. After removal of 4 bases from V and 5 bases from J, the junction contained 9 bases not matched to a gene. The CDR3 region is CASSRLGDRAHEQYF. The CDR3 DNA sequence: TGTGCCAGCTCACGACTCGGGGACAGGGCCCACGAGCAGTACTTC.

This clonotype was seen many times. The V gene is TRBV30, the J gene TRBJ1-2; D is ambiguous. CDR1 GTSNPN and CDR2 SVGIG come from the germline V gene (reference sequence). Trimming took 8 bases from V and 4 from J, leaving 17 bases between them. This CDR3 contains 13 residues. CDR3 bases: TGTGCCCTGAATTTAGGAGTAACCTATGGCTACACCTTC. It is translated as CALNLGVTYGYTF.

DNA of the CDR3: TGTGCCAGCAGTTACTTCGGAGGGGACGGGAACACCATATATTTT. Amino acid sequence: CASSYFGGDGNTIYF. The chain carries TRBV6-6 and TRBJ1-3, with D tentatively TRBD1 (5 bases). Germline CDR1 reads MNHNY; CDR2 reads SVGAGI (reference sequence). V lost 1 base and J lost 7, with 14 bases in between. CDR3 size: 15 residues.

This clonotype has a handful of counts. V gene TRBV12-3 or TRBV12-4 combines with J gene TRBJ2-1; no firm D call. The CDR3 has 15 amino acids. Trimming took 7 bases from V and 2 from J, leaving 15 bases between them. The CDR3 here is CASTPLGPAYNEQFF. DNA of the CDR3: TGTGCCAGCACCCCCCTTGGCCCCGCCTACAATGAGCAGTTCTTC.

This clonotype was seen a few times. The chain recombines TRBV7-9 with TRBJ2-5; D may be TRBD2 (6 bases). The CDR3 covers 14 residues. The V end was cut by 3 bases, the J end by 2 bases, with 10 bases between. The V gene's germline CDR1 is SEHNR and CDR2 FQNEAQ (reference sequence). The CDR3 region has the DNA TGTGCCAGCAGCTTCCCAGGGAGGCAAGAGACCCAGTACTTC. As protein: CASSFPGRQETQYF.

The J gene is TRBJ1-2, the V gene TRBV2; unclear D gene. This CDR3 is 13 amino acids long. Germline V gene data show CDR1 as SNHLY and CDR2 as FYNNEI. V lost 2 bases, J lost 8 bases, and 12 bases lay in between. This CDR3 is CASSEWERGGYTF. For the CDR3, the DNA is TGTGCCAGCAGTGAATGGGAGAGAGGCGGCTACACCTTC.

This clonotype was counted between two and nine times. The chain joins TRBV7-2 to TRBJ2-5; maybe TRBD1 (5 bases). CDR1 is SGHTA, CDR2 FQGNSA, per germline. This CDR3 contains 14 residues. Trimming pared 4 bases from V and 5 bases from J, leaving 14 bases between. The CDR3 loop reads CASSSTGFGETQYF. CDR3 nucleotide sequence: TGTGCCAGCAGCTCCACAGGATTTGGGGAGACCCAGTACTTC.

This clonotype turned up a few times. V and J are TRBV30 and TRBJ2-1; no firm D call. Trimming left V 6 bases short and J 8 bases short, with 8 bases between. This CDR3 contains 10 residues. Germline V gene lookup returns CDR1 GTSNPN and CDR2 SVGIG (reference sequence). CDR3 region: CACNRDEQFF. The DNA for the CDR3 is TGTGCCTGCAACCGGGATGAGCAGTTCTTC. Full variable domain (missing parts from reference TRBV30 and TRBJ2-1): SQTIHQWPATLVQPVGSPLSLECTVEGTSNPNLYWYRQAAGRGLQLLFYSVGIGQISSEVPQNLSASRPQDRQFILSSKKLLLSDSGFYLCACNRDEQFFGPGTRLTVL.

The V gene is TRBV12-3 or TRBV12-4, the J gene TRBJ2-1; 10 nucleotides match TRBD2. The CDR3 is 17 residues long. Unmatched junction bases numbered 3, after V lost 1 base and J lost 0 bases. The CDR3 spells CASSLVAGGSSYNEQFF. The DNA for the CDR3 is TGTGCCAGCAGTTTAGTAGCGGGGGGAAGCTCCTACAATGAGCAGTTCTTC.

The CDR3: CASSPSPQGANTGELFF. The CDR3 DNA reads as TGTGCCAGCAGCCCCTCCCCTCAGGGGGCTAACACCGGGGAGCTGTTTTTT. The genes are TRBV7-3 and TRBJ2-2; 8 bases fit TRBD1. The CDR3 has 17 residues. The germline CDR1 and CDR2 sequences are SGHTA and FQGTGA. The V gene end was trimmed by 5 bases and the J gene end by 2 bases; junction bases not matched to a gene: 10.

The V and J genes are TRBV11-3 and TRBJ2-1; 11 bases map to TRBD1. CDR3 length: 20 amino acids. V gave up 3 bases and J gave up 0 bases; unmatched junction bases: 13. The germline V gene has CDR1 SGHNT and CDR2 YENEEA. CDR3 nucleotides: TGTGCCAGCAGCTTGGTTCTCGGGACAGGGGGATCTAGCTCCTACAATGAGCAGTTCTTC. Translating gives CASSLVLGTGGSSSYNEQFF.

There are a few counts of this clonotype. The chain recombines TRBV20-1 with TRBJ2-7; D may be TRBD2 (6 bases). Looked up from germline, CDR1 is DFQATT and CDR2 is SNEGSKA (reference sequence). This CDR3 has 14 residues. The V gene lost 4 bases and the J gene lost 3 bases, with 16 bases spanning the gap. The CDR3 is CSATRAGKVYEQYF. CDR3 in DNA: TGCAGTGCTACCCGGGCGGGAAAGGTCTACGAGCAGTACTTC.

This clonotype was seen only a few times. The chain couples TRBV29-1 to TRBJ1-3; 8 positions match TRBD1. There are 13 residues in the CDR3. After removal of 5 bases from V and 4 bases from J, the junction contained 4 bases not matched to a gene. Germline-derived CDR1 and CDR2 are SQVTM and ANQGSEA. DNA of the CDR3: TGCAGCGTTTGGACAGGGCACGGAAACACCATATATTTT. Its protein product is CSVWTGHGNTIYF.

The chain recombines TRBV6-1 with TRBJ1-6; TRBD1 is a possible D gene (5 bases). The length of the CDR3 is 14 residues. The V end was cut by 1 base, the J end by 7 bases, with 8 bases between. CDR1 and CDR2 from the germline V gene are MNHNS and SASEGT. CDR3 sequence reads: CASSEVGANSPLHF. CDR3 nucleotide sequence: TGTGCCAGCAGTGAAGTAGGGGCCAATTCACCCCTCCACTTT.

This clonotype has more than one count but fewer than ten. The chain uses TRBV7-6 and TRBJ2-2; D might be TRBD1 (5 bases). Per germline, CDR1 SGHVS and CDR2 FNYEAQ. With 2 bases removed from V and 11 bases from J, the gap between germline ends came to 24 bases. This CDR3 is 17 amino acids long. CDR3 in DNA: TGTGCCAGCAGCTTACCCTCGACAGTTGGGCTATCGAGCGAGCTGTTTTTT. It codes for CASSLPSTVGLSSELFF.

There are a few counts of this clonotype. CDR3 in DNA: TGTGCCACCAGCAGAGGAGGCAGAATGAACACTGAAGCTTTCTTT. It translates to CATSRGGRMNTEAFF. V and J are TRBV15 and TRBJ1-1; D is unclear. V was cut by 1 base and J by 0 bases, with 9 bases left in between. The germline V gene has CDR1 LNHNV and CDR2 YYDKDF (reference sequence). The CDR3 covers 15 residues.